These 23 T cell receptor beta chains were all obtained from the same sample, sequenced in a study of T-cell memory formation after mild COVID-19. TCRdb redid the calling of the 5' RACE reads with MiXCR, one entry per CDR3 protein. The sample includes 98,000 or so distinct CDR3 sequences, about 18% of them seen just once. Input material: PBMCs or a T cell subset sorted from them (not recorded which). These receptors were obtained from a young man who had mild COVID-19 (a few samples of this study predate the infection). Cell type and time point are not known.

The chain employs TRBV4-3 and TRBJ2-7, with 9 nucleotides matching TRBD1. CDR3 length equals 15 residues. Trimming took 0 bases from V and 3 from J; bases not matched to a gene: 3. Germline CDR1 reads LGHNA; CDR2 reads YSLEER. CDR3 sequence reads: CASSQEGTGIYEQYF. The CDR3 nucleotides read TGCGCCAGCAGCCAAGAAGGGACAGGGATCTACGAGCAGTACTTC.

V usage is TRBV19 and J usage is TRBJ1-1; D perhaps matches TRBD1 (5 bases). CDR1 LNHDA and CDR2 SQIVND come from the germline V gene (reference sequence). The CDR3 extends over 15 amino acids. The ends were cut back, 3 bases at V and 0 bases at J, with 11 bases in the middle. The CDR3 DNA follows: TGTGCCAGTAGTATCGGGGGAACAGTGAACACTGAAGCTTTCTTT. This sequence encodes CASSIGGTVNTEAFF.

This clonotype was counted at least ten times. DNA for the CDR3: TGTGCCAGCAGCTTTGCGGCTTACCAGCATTTT. This encodes CASSFAAYQHF. This sequence joins TRBV7-2 and TRBJ2-3; D not certain. The J call may be wrong; the DNA end is better matched by TRBJ1-5. The germline CDR1 and CDR2 sequences are SGHTA and FQGNSA. The CDR3 spans 11 residues.

This clonotype is classed as medium-sized. This rearrangement joins TRBV29-1 to TRBJ2-3, with D possibly called TRBD1 or TRBD2 (7 bases each). The germline V gene encodes CDR1 SQVTM and CDR2 ANQGSEA. Trimming took off 4 bases at V and 6 bases at J, with 20 bases between the two ends. CDR3 size: 15 residues. Here the CDR3 reads CSVGEWRGGGDTQYF. CDR3 coding DNA: TGCAGCGTTGGTGAATGGCGGGGAGGGGGCGATACGCAGTATTTT.

The gene calls are TRBV12-3 or TRBV12-4 and TRBJ1-1; 9 bases align to TRBD1. V trimming: 3 bases; J trimming: 5 bases; junction bases outside the gene matches: 1. The CDR3 is made up of 13 amino acids. In nucleotides, the CDR3 is TGTGCCAGCAGTTTTGGACAGGGGACTGAAGCTTTCTTT. Residues: CASSFGQGTEAFF.

The chain has TRBV6-2 or TRBV6-3 and TRBJ1-5; D gene ambiguous. Trimming cost V 4 bases and J 6 bases, with 7 bases left between them. The CDR3 is 12 residues long. Per the germline V gene, CDR1 is MNHEY and CDR2 is SVGEGT. The DNA of the CDR3 is TGTGCCAGCAGTTCCAGGCTTCAGCCCCAGCATTTT. It translates to CASSSRLQPQHF.

The CDR3 bases are TGTGCCAGCAGCTGGGACTTCAGGGAGCAGTACTTC. As protein: CASSWDFREQYF. V usage is TRBV7-9 and J usage is TRBJ2-7; perhaps TRBD2 as D (6 bases). V lost 4 bases and J lost 7, with 11 bases in between. Germline assignment: CDR1 SEHNR and CDR2 FQNEAQ (reference sequence). CDR3 size: 12 residues.

In this sample, this clonotype turned up many times. V gene TRBV12-3 or TRBV12-4 combines with J gene TRBJ2-3; either TRBD1 or TRBD2 may fit D (5 bases each). The CDR3 contains 15 residues. The ends were cut back, 7 bases at V and 3 bases at J, with 17 bases in the middle. CDR3 loop: CASNPGPAETDTQYF. In nucleotides, the CDR3 is TGTGCCAGCAACCCGGGGCCAGCGGAGACAGATACGCAGTATTTT.

The sample holds one count of this clonotype. The chain combines TRBV18 with TRBJ1-1; D unresolved. Trimming removed 3 bases from V and 8 bases from J, with 7 bases in between. This CDR3 spans 11 amino acids. From germline, CDR1 is KGHSH and CDR2 LQKENI. The CDR3: CASSPSREAFF. The CDR3 nucleotides read TGTGCCAGCTCACCGTCGCGGGAAGCTTTCTTT.

This clonotype turned up a few times. J is TRBJ2-1 and V is TRBV4-1; possibly TRBD1 for D (5 bases). V lost 1 base, J lost 7 bases, and 17 bases lay in between. Germline V CDR1 and CDR2: MGHRA, YSYEKL. The CDR3 sequence is 16 residues long. The CDR3 loop is CASSQVLRALGNEQFF. DNA for the CDR3: TGCGCCAGCAGCCAAGTACTCAGGGCCCTAGGGAATGAGCAGTTCTTC.

This clonotype was counted only a few times. This CDR3 reads CASSLQMGQGYEQYF. The CDR3 nucleotides read TGCGCCAGCAGCCTACAGATGGGACAGGGATACGAGCAGTACTTC. The V call is TRBV4-3, the J call TRBJ2-7, with TRBD1 identical over 9 bases. Germline V gene data show CDR1 as LGHNA and CDR2 as YSLEER. The V and J ends lost 4 bases and 4 bases, in that order; junction bases with no gene match: 8. This CDR3 has 15 residues.

In its sample, this clonotype was seen a few times. The chain combines TRBV6-2 or TRBV6-3 with TRBJ2-3, with 10 bases that match TRBD2. The V gene end was trimmed by 5 bases and the J gene end by 0 bases; junction bases not matched to a gene: 14. This CDR3 contains 19 residues. In germline, CDR1 is MNHEY, CDR2 SVGEGT. The CDR3 DNA is TGTGCCAGCAGTCCAAGAGCCCCTAGCGGGGGAGGTAGCACAGATACGCAGTATTTT. Encoded protein: CASSPRAPSGGGSTDTQYF.

This clonotype was counted only a few times. This chain links TRBV11-2 with TRBJ2-3; possibly TRBD1 for D (5 bases). This CDR3 has 13 amino acids. V lost 5 bases and J 3 bases, leaving 9 bases between the germline ends. In germline, CDR1 is SGHAT, CDR2 FQNNGV. In nucleotides, the CDR3 is TGTGCCAGCAGCCCTCAGGGAACAGATACGCAGTATTTT. This encodes CASSPQGTDTQYF. The variable domain in full, completed from reference TRBV11-2 and TRBJ2-3, reads EAGVAQSPRYKIIEKRQSVAFWCNPISGHATLYWYQQILGQGPKLLIQFQNNGVVDDSQLPKDRFSAERLKGVDSTLKIQPAKLEDSAVYLCASSPQGTDTQYFGPGTRLTVL.

This clonotype came up a few times. The chain uses TRBV11-2 and TRBJ2-3, with TRBD2 matching 8 bases. The CDR3 length is 17 residues. CDR1 is SGHAT and CDR2 is FQNNGV in the germline V gene. V trimming: 0 bases; J trimming: 2 bases; junction bases outside the gene matches: 7. This CDR3 is CASSLDPLAGLTDTQYF. The DNA of the CDR3 is TGTGCCAGCAGCTTAGACCCTCTAGCGGGCCTCACAGATACGCAGTATTTT.

V and J are TRBV5-1 and TRBJ2-5; unclear D gene. Trimming stripped 0 bases from V and 12 bases from J, with 15 bases between. Germline CDR1 SGHRS, CDR2 YFSETQ. This CDR3 has 13 amino acids. DNA of the CDR3: TGCGCCAGCAGCTTGGGAACCACCGACGCCAAGTACTTC. This gives the protein CASSLGTTDAKYF. Filled out from reference TRBV5-1 and TRBJ2-5, the complete variable domain reads KAGVTQTPRYLIKTRGQQVTLSCSPISGHRSVSWYQQTPGQGLQFLFEYFSETQRNKGNFPGRFSGRQFSNSRSEMNVSTLELGDSALYLCASSLGTTDAKYFGPGTRLLVL.

The J gene is TRBJ1-1, the V gene TRBV20-1; D remains ambiguous. V was shortened by 6 bases and J by 2 bases, with 16 bases between the two germline ends. The CDR3 runs to 14 residues. The germline gives CDR1 DFQATT, CDR2 SNEGSKA (reference sequence). DNA for the CDR3: TGCAGTGCAAACCCGGCCGAGGCTAACACTGAAGCTTTCTTT. Residues: CSANPAEANTEAFF.

The chain combines TRBV6-6 with TRBJ1-1; D call uncertain. V was pared by 6 bases and J by 2 bases, with 13 bases between. The CDR3 sequence is 14 residues long. Germline CDR1 is MNHNY and CDR2 is SVGAGI (reference sequence). CDR3 nucleotide sequence: TGTGCCAGCAGAGGGTCTTCACTTAACACTGAAGCTTTCTTT. It specifies CASRGSSLNTEAFF.

This chain joins TRBV3-1 and TRBJ2-1, with 8 bases lining up with TRBD1. The CDR3 is 12 residues long. The germline V gene encodes CDR1 LGHDT and CDR2 YNNKEL (reference sequence). V was pared by 4 bases and J by 12 bases, with 5 bases of the junction left unmatched. The CDR3 reads CASSPQGVAQFF. CDR3 sequence (DNA): TGTGCCAGCAGCCCACAGGGGGTTGCGCAGTTCTTC.

This clonotype came up a few times. The J gene is TRBJ1-1, the V gene TRBV7-2, with D possibly TRBD1 on 6 matching bases. V lost 2 bases to trimming and J lost 6 bases, with 13 bases between them. Germline loops: CDR1 SGHTA, CDR2 FQGNSA. The CDR3 is made up of 14 amino acids. The CDR3 nucleotides are TGTGCCAGCAGCTTATACAGGGATGACGCTGAAGCTTTCTTT. It specifies CASSLYRDDAEAFF.

This clonotype was seen a handful of times. The chain couples TRBV5-1 to TRBJ1-2; 8 bases are shared with TRBD1. The ends lost 7 bases at V and 6 bases at J; junction bases unmatched: 11. CDR3 length equals 14 residues. Germline V gives CDR1 SGHRS, CDR2 YFSETQ. The CDR3 loop is CASSTRTGTDGYTF. The CDR3 nucleotides are TGCGCCAGCTCAACTCGGACAGGGACGGATGGCTACACCTTC.

This chain joins TRBV12-3 or TRBV12-4 and TRBJ1-5, with 7 bases fitting TRBD1. This CDR3 has 15 amino acids. V was clipped by 4 bases and J by 1 base; unmatched bases: 4. The CDR3 loop reads CASSSGDRSNQPQHF. CDR3 in DNA: TGTGCCAGCAGTTCCGGGGACAGAAGCAATCAGCCCCAGCATTTT.

This clonotype was seen a handful of times. The V and J genes are TRBV20-1 and TRBJ1-6; TRBD1 matches 7 bases. This CDR3 has 14 residues. Germline V gives CDR1 DFQATT, CDR2 SNEGSKA (reference sequence). V shed 3 bases and J 6 bases; nucleotides not matched to a gene: 5. The CDR3 DNA reads TGCAGTGCTAGGACAGGGTGGGGTAATTCACCCCTCCACTTT. Amino acid sequence: CSARTGWGNSPLHF.

The rearrangement links TRBV7-2 to TRBJ2-7; TRBD2 might be the D (6 bases). The CDR3 is 14 residues long. Trimming stripped 5 bases from V and 2 bases from J, with 13 bases between. Germline CDR1 and CDR2: SGHTA and FQGNSA. DNA of the CDR3: TGTGCCAGCAGCCCAAGTAGGACTACCTACGAGCAGTACTTC. Translated: CASSPSRTTYEQYF.